This T cell receptor beta chain stems from a study of blood T cell repertoires in COVID-19. This clone was detected once. Profiling relied on immunoSEQ multiplex PCR, and the TCRdb table lists in-frame clones only, not all of them. The table records around 230,000 clones, 89% of them present only once. The CDR3 loop spans 15 amino acids. The germline V gene has CDR1 LGHNA and CDR2 YSLEER. V was trimmed by 4 bases and J by 6 bases, leaving 16 bases between them. The origin of this receptor is a woman under 40 with acute COVID-19. The chain is built from TRBV4-3 and TRBJ1-5; D unclear. The sequenced sample was PBMCs or T cells enriched from blood (not recorded which). CDR3 in DNA: TGCGCCAGCAGCCCCCAATCGGTCGGAGCTCAGCCCCAGCATTTT. Protein product: CASSPQSVGAQPQHF.